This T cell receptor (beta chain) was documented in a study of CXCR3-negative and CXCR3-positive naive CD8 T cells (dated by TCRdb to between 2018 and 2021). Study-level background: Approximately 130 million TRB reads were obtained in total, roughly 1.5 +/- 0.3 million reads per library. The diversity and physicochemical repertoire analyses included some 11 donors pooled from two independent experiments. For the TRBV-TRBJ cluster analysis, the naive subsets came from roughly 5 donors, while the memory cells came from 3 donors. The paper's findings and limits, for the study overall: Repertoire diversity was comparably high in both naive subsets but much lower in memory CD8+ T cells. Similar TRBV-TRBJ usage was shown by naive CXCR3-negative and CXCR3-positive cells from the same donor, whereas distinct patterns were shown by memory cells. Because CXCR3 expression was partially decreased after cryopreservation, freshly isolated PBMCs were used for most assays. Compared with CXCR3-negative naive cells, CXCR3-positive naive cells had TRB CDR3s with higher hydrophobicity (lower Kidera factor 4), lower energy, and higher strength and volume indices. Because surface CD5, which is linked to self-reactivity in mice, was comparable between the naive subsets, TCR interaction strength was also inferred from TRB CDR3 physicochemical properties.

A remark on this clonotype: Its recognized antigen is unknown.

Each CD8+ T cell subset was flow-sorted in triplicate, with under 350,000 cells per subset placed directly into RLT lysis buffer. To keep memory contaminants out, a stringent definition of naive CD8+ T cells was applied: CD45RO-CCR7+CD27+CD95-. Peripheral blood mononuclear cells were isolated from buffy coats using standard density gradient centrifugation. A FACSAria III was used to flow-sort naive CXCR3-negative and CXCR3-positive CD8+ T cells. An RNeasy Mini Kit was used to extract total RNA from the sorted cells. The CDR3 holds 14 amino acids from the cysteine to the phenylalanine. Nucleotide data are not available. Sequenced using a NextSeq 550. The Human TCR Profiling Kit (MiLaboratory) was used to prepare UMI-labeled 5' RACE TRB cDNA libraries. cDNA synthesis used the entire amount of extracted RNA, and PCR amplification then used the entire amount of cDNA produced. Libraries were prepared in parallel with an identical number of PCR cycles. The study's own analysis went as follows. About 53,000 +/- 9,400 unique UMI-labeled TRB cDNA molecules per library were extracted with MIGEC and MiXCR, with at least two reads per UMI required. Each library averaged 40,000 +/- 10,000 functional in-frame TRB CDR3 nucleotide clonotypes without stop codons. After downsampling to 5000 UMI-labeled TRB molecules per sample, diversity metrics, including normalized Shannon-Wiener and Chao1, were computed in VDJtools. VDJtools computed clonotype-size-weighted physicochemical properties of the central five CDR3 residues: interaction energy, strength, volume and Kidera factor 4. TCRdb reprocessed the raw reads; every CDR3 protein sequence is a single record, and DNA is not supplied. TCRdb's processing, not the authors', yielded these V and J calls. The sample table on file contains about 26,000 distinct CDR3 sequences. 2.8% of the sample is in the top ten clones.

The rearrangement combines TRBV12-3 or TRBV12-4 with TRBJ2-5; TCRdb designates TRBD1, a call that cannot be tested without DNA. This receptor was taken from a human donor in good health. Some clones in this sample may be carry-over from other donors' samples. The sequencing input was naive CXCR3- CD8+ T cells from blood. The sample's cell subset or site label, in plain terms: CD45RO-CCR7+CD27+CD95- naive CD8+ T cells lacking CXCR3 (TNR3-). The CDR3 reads CASSLPGGEETQYF.